The clone carrying this T cell receptor (beta chain) was recorded at least ten times. Antigen: not known. Every TCR beta cDNA library bore unique molecular identifiers. TCRdb used MiXCR to reprocess the PCR reads, holding one entry per CDR3 protein. Here the sample spans about 190,000 distinct CDR3 sequences, approximately 30% being singletons. This entry is derived from a study of post-analysis software for immune sequencing data. Study conclusions and caveats: The study found TRBV5-6, TRBV5-1 and TRBV20-1 among a few TRBV segments more frequent in patients than controls.

Trimming pared 5 bases from V and 0 bases from J, leaving 8 bases between. The CDR3 spans 12 residues. Germline CDR1 and CDR2: DFQATT and SNEGSKA (reference sequence). The V call is TRBV20-1, the J call TRBJ2-7, with no clear D. The receptor comes from a girl aged 2-17 years with multiple sclerosis. The sequenced material came from blood. The CDR3 sequence: CSAPKGSYEQYF. CDR3 sequence (DNA): TGCAGTGCTCCCAAAGGCTCCTACGAGCAGTACTTC.